The present T cell receptor beta chain was sequenced within a study of CD8 T cells in Susac syndrome. As for the study in general: Patients with Susac syndrome who were sequenced included five or six with active disease and fewer than 10 in remission.

RNA totalling 0.5 to 1 ug underwent reverse transcription with random hexamers. It was immunoSEQ multiplex PCR that amplified TCR beta CDR3 across 54 Vbeta and 13 Jbeta. TCRdb passed the immunoSEQ multiplex PCR reads through MiXCR, listing each CDR3 protein once. The data contain around 81,000 distinct CDR3 sequences, about 93% of them singletons. The V and J ends lost 0 bases and 5 bases respectively, with 8 bases between them. The CDR3 extends over 13 amino acids. Germline loops: CDR1 LNHNV, CDR2 YYDKDF (reference sequence). Notes on the study in general: Across the total CD8+ repertoires, approximately 17 Susac-specific public clones were found. The CD8+ TEMRA repertoires yielded 5 or 6 such clones.

Negative isolation was used for CD8+ and CD4+ T cells and FACS enrichment for TEMRA cells. In regard to this clonotype: Its cognate antigen is unknown.

The receptor comes from a human donor with Susac syndrome. The V gene is TRBV15, the J gene TRBJ2-7; D not resolved. The sample consisted of CD8+ T cells from PBMCs. The CDR3 DNA reads as TGTGCCACCAGCAGAGAAGGTGGAAACGAGCAGTACTTC. It specifies CATSREGGNEQYF.